This T cell receptor beta chain stems from a study of blood T cell repertoires in COVID-19. Study details: Acute and convalescent COVID-19 samples came from the United States, Italy and Spain. From T cells, B-cell-depleted T cells, or PBMCs came the material, which was cDNA or gDNA.

This clone was seen more than once but under ten times. In the original processing: The assay estimated nucleated cells by amplifying reference gene primers. The data were produced by immunoSEQ multiplex PCR, yet TCRdb's version contains in-frame clones alone and is incomplete. That table furnishes V, J and clone size, whereas the DNA furnished D and trimming. The sample holds under 100,000 clones, about 89% seen once. V was clipped by 6 bases and J by 3 bases; unmatched bases: 1. This CDR3 contains 13 residues. Germline CDR1 and CDR2: WNHNN and SYGVQD (reference sequence). The sequencing input was peripheral blood. This clonotype was obtained from a human donor in a cohort sampled during active COVID-19. V gene TRBV10-1 combines with J gene TRBJ2-7, with 11 positions matching TRBD2. Here the CDR3 DNA reads TGCGCCAGCAGCACTAGCGGGGGCTACGAGCAGTACTTC. It encodes CASSTSGGYEQYF.